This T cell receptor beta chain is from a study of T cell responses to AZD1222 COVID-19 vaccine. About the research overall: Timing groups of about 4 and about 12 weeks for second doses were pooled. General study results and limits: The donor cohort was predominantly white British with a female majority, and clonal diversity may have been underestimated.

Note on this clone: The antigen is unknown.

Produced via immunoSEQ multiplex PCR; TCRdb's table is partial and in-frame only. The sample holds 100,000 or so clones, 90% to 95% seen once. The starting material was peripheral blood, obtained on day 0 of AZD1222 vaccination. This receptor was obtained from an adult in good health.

In DNA, the CDR3 is TGTGCCAGCTCACCCGTTACGCGAGAGACCCAGTACTTC. This sequence encodes CASSPVTRETQYF. V gene TRBV18 combines with J gene TRBJ2-5; D gene ambiguous. Trimming removed 3 bases at V and 4 bases at J, with 9 bases between. The CDR3 totals 13 residues. The V gene's germline CDR1 is KGHSH and CDR2 LQKENI.